The present TCR beta chain was sequenced within a study of T-cell reconstitution after alpha-beta-depleted transplantation in children. TCRbeta library construction was performed incorporating unique molecular identifiers. One entry per CDR3 protein, called by TCRdb with MiXCR from the PCR reads. The table includes approximately 400,000 distinct CDR3 sequences, about 11% detected once. Germline values: CDR1 LGHDT, CDR2 YNNKEL (reference sequence). V dropped 4 bases and J dropped 5 bases, with 9 bases sitting between them. The CDR3 has 14 amino acids. This sample comprised PBMCs from the stem cell graft donor, obtained from the stem cell graft. The origin of this receptor is a human donor who donated a stem cell graft to a child with acute myeloid leukemia. The J gene is TRBJ1-6, the V gene TRBV3-1; D ambiguous. In nucleotides, the CDR3 is TGTGCCAGCAGCCCCGGACGGAATAATTCACCCCTCCACTTT. Protein product: CASSPGRNNSPLHF.